The TCR beta chain under discussion was sequenced for a study of neurological immune-mediated disorders. At the level of the study: The multiple sclerosis group of around 35 included around 30 relapsing-remitting and 3 secondary progressive patients. Study-level results: The multiple sclerosis repertoire cluster was associated with no clinical or MRI feature. No CDR3 amino acid sequences were shared by expanded clones across subjects, suggesting private repertoires in all groups.

Each TCR transcript was tagged with a 10-nucleotide random UMI during 5'RACE. Each CDR3 protein gets one entry after TCRdb re-called the 5' RACE reads with MiXCR. The sample comprises about 46,000 distinct CDR3 sequences, 4.5% of which are singletons, and around 5.7% rests with the top ten. This clonotype appeared many times. What it binds is unknown. V was pared by 4 bases and J by 3 bases, with 8 bases of the junction left unmatched. The CDR3 has 16 residues. The germline CDR1 and CDR2 sequences are SGDLS and YYNGEE. The sample comprised PBMCs. The TCR sequence derives from a woman aged 55-70 years with multiple sclerosis. The V gene is TRBV9, the J gene TRBJ2-3, with TRBD2 matching over 10 bases. CDR3 sequence reads: CASSSLAGEITDTQYF. Here the CDR3 DNA reads TGTGCCAGCAGCTCCCTAGCGGGAGAAATAACAGATACGCAGTATTTT.